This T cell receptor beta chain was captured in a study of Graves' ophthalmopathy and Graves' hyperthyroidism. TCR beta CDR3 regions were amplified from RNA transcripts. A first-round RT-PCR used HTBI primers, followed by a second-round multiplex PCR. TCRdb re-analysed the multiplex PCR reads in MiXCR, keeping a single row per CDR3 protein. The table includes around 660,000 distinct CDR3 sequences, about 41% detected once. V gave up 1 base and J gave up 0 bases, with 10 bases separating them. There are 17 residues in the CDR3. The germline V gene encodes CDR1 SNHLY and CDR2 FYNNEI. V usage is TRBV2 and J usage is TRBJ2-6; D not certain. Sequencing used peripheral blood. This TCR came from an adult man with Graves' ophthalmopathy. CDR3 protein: CASSEVRLRSGANVLTF. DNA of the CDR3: TGTGCCAGCAGTGAAGTCCGACTGCGCTCTGGGGCCAACGTCCTGACTTTC.